This entry lists 27 T cell receptor beta chains sequenced from one sample in a study of identical twins' blood T cells (dated by TCRdb to the early 2010s). Library preparation used 5' RACE. The sequencer was an Illumina Genome Analyzer IIx. In TCRdb, the public reads were trimmed at Q25 with fastp and aligned with MiXCR, with productive beta chains retained. All rows with the same CDR3 protein become a single entry with the most common DNA and genes. For this sample there are 400,000 or so distinct CDR3 sequences; more than 25% appear just once. Together, the top ten hold around 5.6% of the sample. Source material: PBMCs. The origin of the receptors is a woman aged 18-49 years in good health.

Worth noting for this clonotype: The junction and the germline gene differ at one end; a read error may be behind it. V and J are TRBV20-1 and TRBJ1-5; D uncertain. Germline V lookup: CDR1 DFQATT, CDR2 SNEGSKA (reference sequence). The CDR3 has 11 amino acids. CDR3 protein: CCAGYNQPQHF. The CDR3 coding sequence is TGCTGTGCTGGTTACAATCAGCCCCAGCATTTT.

For this clonotype: A much larger clone differs from this one at a single base, so this may be a read error. The rearrangement links TRBV6-2 or TRBV6-3 to TRBJ2-7, with D possibly matching TRBD1 (6 bases). This CDR3 region has 11 residues. CDR1 and CDR2 from the germline V gene are MNHEY and SVGEGT. The CDR3 loop reads CACRGVYEQYF. For the CDR3, the DNA is TGTGCCTGCAGGGGAGTCTACGAGCAGTACTTC.

The V call is TRBV18, the J call TRBJ1-1; possible D gene TRBD1, 5 bases. The germline CDR1 and CDR2 sequences are KGHSH and LQKENI. Trimming took off 2 bases at V and 5 bases at J, with 12 bases between the two ends. The CDR3 covers 14 residues. CDR3 sequence reads: CASSPSRERTEAFF. In DNA form, the CDR3 reads TGTGCCAGCTCACCAAGCAGGGAACGGACTGAAGCTTTCTTT.

The chain links TRBV7-8 to TRBJ2-3; 13 bases line up with TRBD2. The CDR3 runs 18 residues. V lost 1 base, J lost 1 base, and 5 bases stayed unmatched. From germline, CDR1 is SGHVS and CDR2 FQNEAQ. This chain's CDR3 is CASSLGLAGGKGTDTQYF. CDR3 nucleotide sequence: TGTGCCAGCAGCTTAGGACTAGCGGGAGGAAAGGGCACAGATACGCAGTATTTT.

The rearrangement uses TRBV20-1 and TRBJ2-5, with a tentative D call TRBD1 (6 bases). The V and J ends lost 6 bases and 2 bases respectively, with 10 bases between them. In germline, CDR1 is DFQATT, CDR2 SNEGSKA (reference sequence). CDR3 length equals 12 residues. CDR3 protein: CSATDRQETQYF. For the CDR3, the DNA is TGCAGTGCAACGGACAGACAAGAGACCCAGTACTTC.

Of note for this clonotype: A much larger clone sits a single nucleotide away, making a read error possible. The CDR3 does not end in the conserved phenylalanine or tryptophan, so this is likely a read error. V is TRBV2 and J is TRBJ1-6; D is unresolved. Germline V gene sequence: CDR1 SNHLY, CDR2 FYNNEI. Trimming shortened V by 10 bases and J by 7 bases, and 17 bases separated the two germline ends. CDR3 length: 14 residues. DNA of the CDR3: TGTGCCACCGAGACGTCCCCGGGAAATTCACCCCTCCACCTT. Translation: CATETSPGNSPLHL.

V is TRBV14 and J is TRBJ2-5; D is unclear. Trimming removed 0 bases from V and 9 bases from J, with 11 bases in between. CDR1 and CDR2 (germline): SGHDN, FVKESK. This CDR3 region has 13 residues. This CDR3 is CASSQDIVSSQYF. The CDR3 DNA follows: TGTGCCAGCAGCCAAGATATTGTCTCGTCCCAGTACTTC.

In this sample, this clonotype turned up a few times. The CDR3 protein is CASRQGGDQPQHF. Here the CDR3 DNA reads TGTGCCAGCAGACAGGGGGGCGATCAGCCCCAGCATTTT. The chain uses TRBV28 and TRBJ1-5; TRBD1 agrees at 8 bases. CDR1 and CDR2 (germline): MDHEN, SYDVKM. The ends lost 6 bases at V and 5 bases at J; junction bases unmatched: 3. The CDR3 totals 13 residues.

This clonotype has at least ten counts. V usage is TRBV12-3 or TRBV12-4 and J usage is TRBJ2-7; TRBD2 might be the D (6 bases). The CDR3 has 16 amino acids. Trimming stripped 5 bases from V and 2 bases from J, with 19 bases between. CDR3 nucleotides: TGTGCCAGCAGTGCCCGGGACTTTACACCTACCTACGAGCAGTACTTC. Its protein is CASSARDFTPTYEQYF.

This clonotype has at least ten counts. This chain joins TRBV9 and TRBJ1-1, with no clear D. The germline gives CDR1 SGDLS, CDR2 YYNGEE. The CDR3 is 12 residues long. Trimming cost V 7 bases and J 3 bases, with 10 bases left between them. The CDR3, as DNA: TGTGCCAGCTCTGGACGCCACACTGAAGCTTTCTTT. Residues: CASSGRHTEAFF.

This clonotype was picked up a small number of times. Written as DNA, the CDR3 is TGCAGCGTATATTTTAGCGGGAGGGCCTCCGTGCAGTTCTTC. Residues: CSVYFSGRASVQFF. This chain uses TRBV29-1 with TRBJ2-1; 11 bases fit TRBD2. Germline-derived CDR1 and CDR2 are SQVTM and ANQGSEA. V was clipped by 6 bases and J by 12 bases; unmatched bases: 13. This CDR3 has 14 residues.

This clonotype was recorded a few times. The chain employs TRBV7-9 and TRBJ1-1; D unclear. V was shortened by 7 bases and J by 4 bases, with 22 bases between the two germline ends. The CDR3 totals 16 residues. The germline CDR1 and CDR2 sequences are SEHNR and FQNEAQ (reference sequence). CDR3 nucleotides: TGTGCCAGCACCCTCAGCCTGGGGAGAGGAAGCACTGAAGCTTTCTTT. Translated: CASTLSLGRGSTEAFF.

This clonotype was counted a few times. V usage is TRBV20-1 and J usage is TRBJ1-2; D is uncertain. Trimming removed 2 bases from V and 4 bases from J, with 14 bases in between. The CDR3 is made up of 14 amino acids. CDR1 is DFQATT, CDR2 SNEGSKA, per germline (reference sequence). The CDR3 DNA follows: TGCAGTGCTAGACCCCAGGACGTAGGCTATGGCTACACCTTC. Its protein is CSARPQDVGYGYTF.

There are many counts of this clonotype. This CDR3 reads CASRGLAATDTQYF. The CDR3 bases are TGTGCCAGTAGAGGACTAGCGGCCACAGATACGCAGTATTTT. The chain employs TRBV5-5 and TRBJ2-3; 10 nucleotides line up with TRBD2. This CDR3 has 14 amino acids. V dropped 8 bases and J dropped 2; count of bases not matched to a gene: 5. Germline V lookup: CDR1 SGHKS, CDR2 YYEKEE (reference sequence).

A few counts support this clonotype. This chain links TRBV25-1 with TRBJ2-2, with D hard to call. This CDR3 spans 14 amino acids. V was shortened by 5 bases and J by 0 bases, with 7 bases between the two germline ends. Germline CDR1 and CDR2: MGHDK and SYGVNS. CDR3 nucleotide sequence: TGTGCCAGCAGTTCTCGCGCGAACACCGGGGAGCTGTTTTTT. Its protein is CASSSRANTGELFF.

As concerns this clonotype: This clone may be a read error of a much larger clone one base away. V gene TRBV10-3 combines with J gene TRBJ1-5; TRBD1 matches at 7 bases. Germline V gives CDR1 ENHRY, CDR2 SYGVKD. The CDR3 has 15 amino acids. The ends lost 10 bases at V and 2 bases at J; junction bases unmatched: 11. The CDR3 DNA reads TGTGCCACGGGCCCCAGACAGGGAGGCAATCAGCCCCAGCATTTT. It codes for CATGPRQGGNQPQHF.

This clonotype was recorded a few times. The chain combines TRBV28 with TRBJ1-1, with D perhaps matching TRBD1 (5 bases). Germline CDR1 and CDR2: MDHEN and SYDVKM. The CDR3 contains 15 residues. V dropped 7 bases and J dropped 0 bases, with 15 bases sitting between them. The CDR3 coding sequence is TGTGCCAGCATCTCCGACAGACTAATGAACACTGAAGCTTTCTTT. This encodes CASISDRLMNTEAFF.

This clonotype occurred a few times. V gene TRBV11-2 combines with J gene TRBJ1-1; D uncertain. The CDR3 has 12 residues. The germline gives CDR1 SGHAT, CDR2 FQNNGV. V lost 3 bases, J lost 3 bases, and 5 bases lay in between. This chain's CDR3 is CASSFSYTEAFF. The CDR3 DNA follows: TGTGCCAGCAGCTTTTCTTACACTGAAGCTTTCTTT.

In DNA, the CDR3 is TGTGCCAGCAGTTACGCGGCAAACACTGAAGCTTTCTTT. It translates to CASSYAANTEAFF. The V and J genes are TRBV6-5 and TRBJ1-1; no firm D call. CDR1 MNHEY and CDR2 SVGAGI come from the germline V gene. The V gene lost 2 bases and the J gene lost 2 bases, with 6 bases spanning the gap. CDR3 size: 13 residues.

This clonotype was detected ten times or more. The V and J genes are TRBV6-6 and TRBJ1-2; a possible D gene is TRBD1 (6 bases). CDR3 length equals 19 residues. Trimming pared 10 bases from V and 0 bases from J, leaving 30 bases between. Germline assignment: CDR1 MNHNY and CDR2 SVGAGI (reference sequence). CDR3 in amino acids: CATKTRDRTTPLANYGYTF. The CDR3 bases are TGTGCCACCAAAACTAGAGACAGGACGACCCCCTTAGCTAACTATGGCTACACCTTC.

The rearrangement uses TRBV10-3 and TRBJ2-2; 8 bases are shared with TRBD2. Germline values: CDR1 ENHRY, CDR2 SYGVKD. The CDR3 totals 17 residues. Trimming removed 1 base from V and 1 base from J; junction bases left unmatched: 5. The CDR3 is CAISEFRAGVNTGELFF. For the CDR3, the DNA is TGTGCCATCAGTGAGTTTCGAGCGGGAGTGAACACCGGGGAGCTGTTTTTT.

The chain has TRBV2 and TRBJ1-2; 9 nucleotides line up with TRBD1. CDR1 and CDR2 (germline): SNHLY, FYNNEI. This CDR3 has 17 amino acids. The V and J ends lost 6 bases and 4 bases, in that order; junction bases with no gene match: 15. CDR3 DNA sequence: TGTGCCAGCAGCTATTCGCCGTCCGGGACAGGGAGCTATGGCTACACCTTC. This encodes CASSYSPSGTGSYGYTF.

The V and J genes are TRBV20-1 and TRBJ2-3; no clear D gene. CDR3 length: 11 amino acids. Germline CDR1 is DFQATT and CDR2 is SNEGSKA (reference sequence). The germline V and J ends were trimmed by 1 base and 5 bases, with 4 bases remaining between them. The CDR3 region is CSARGLDTQYF. The CDR3 nucleotides are TGCAGTGCTAGAGGACTAGATACGCAGTATTTT.

Regarding this clonotype: This sequence may be a read error, since a much larger clone differs from it by one base. The missing conserved phenylalanine or tryptophan at the end of this CDR3 makes a read error likely. This chain uses TRBV28 with TRBJ1-2, with D uncertain. V lost 2 bases and J 2 bases, leaving 9 bases between the germline ends. The germline CDR1 and CDR2 sequences are MDHEN and SYDVKM. The CDR3 contains 14 residues. CDR3 sequence (DNA): TGTGCCAGCAGTTTAACAGAGTGGAACTATGGCTACACCTCC. Translation: CASSLTEWNYGYTS.

The V and J genes are TRBV12-5 and TRBJ2-3, with D maybe TRBD2 (6 bases). Between the trimmed V and J ends, which lost 5 bases and 3 bases, there was a span of 15 bases. The CDR3 contains 15 residues. CDR1 is LGHNT and CDR2 is FRNRAP in the germline V gene. The CDR3 DNA is TGTGCTAGTGGTGCTGACCTCGGAGGGACAGATACGCAGTATTTT. As protein: CASGADLGGTDTQYF.

The rearrangement uses TRBV5-1 and TRBJ2-2, with unresolved D. The V and J ends lost 6 bases and 4 bases respectively, with 13 bases between them. Germline loops: CDR1 SGHRS, CDR2 YFSETQ. This CDR3 has 14 residues. In DNA form, the CDR3 reads TGCGCCAGCACTGGGAACGTGGGCACCGGGGAGCTGTTTTTT. Its protein is CASTGNVGTGELFF.

This clonotype has more than one count but fewer than ten. V is TRBV11-2 and J is TRBJ2-7; 8 nucleotides align to TRBD1. The CDR3 covers 15 residues. V gave up 4 bases and J gave up 2 bases; unmatched junction bases: 7. The germline CDR1 and CDR2 sequences are SGHAT and FQNNGV. As DNA, the CDR3 is TGTGCCAGCAGCTCCAACAGGGGGGTTGCCTACGAGCAGTACTTC. It translates to CASSSNRGVAYEQYF.